Included here is one T cell receptor beta chain sequence, with context. Antigen specificity is unknown. Germline CDR1 and CDR2: LNHDA and SQIVND (reference sequence). The CDR3 totals 13 residues. The J segment lost 4 bases and the V segment lost 3 bases, leaving 2 bases of the junction unmatched. The sample comes from a study of somatic mutations in cytotoxic T cells in rheumatoid arthritis. Broader study findings: No significant CD8+ T-cell clonality difference was found between rheumatoid arthritis patients and age-matched controls. No antigen targets were known for the expanded CD8+ clones. Per patient, the largest CD8+ clone was found to exceed 20% of CD8+ cells in about an eighth of the 65 cases.

Purity of the CD4+ and CD8+ cells, isolated by positive magnetic bead selection, was checked by flow cytometry. The repertoire was sequenced with immunoSEQ multiplex PCR; TCRdb's copy has only in-frame clones and lacks some. The table has about 20,000 clones, 86% seen once. V usage is TRBV19 and J usage is TRBJ1-2; 7 bases are a match to TRBD1. Sequences were obtained from CD8+ T cells sorted from blood. The receptor comes from a woman in her forties or fifties in good health. CDR3 nucleotide sequence: TGTGCCAGTAGTATCTCAGGGGGCTATGGCTACACCTTC. It translates to CASSISGGYGYTF.